The clone carrying this TCR beta chain has just a few counts. Assay: immunoSEQ multiplex PCR; the TCRdb copy retains only in-frame clones and omits some. The profile shows roughly 250,000 clones, around 83% of them singletons. This entry is derived from a study of blood T cell repertoires in COVID-19. Across the study: Italy, Spain and the United States were the sources of the convalescent and acute COVID-19 samples.

The length of the CDR3 is 17 residues. Looked up from germline, CDR1 is LGHDT and CDR2 is YNNKEL (reference sequence). J lost 4 bases, V lost 1 base, and 7 bases had no gene match. The material sequenced was peripheral blood. This chain joins TRBV3-1 (or the pseudogene TRBV3-2) and TRBJ2-3; 11 bases fit TRBD2. The sequence was obtained from a man aged 35-49 years with active or convalescent COVID-19. CDR3 nucleotides: TGTGCCAGCAGCCAAGGAATCACTAGCGGGGGCGCAGATACGCAGTATTTT. It encodes CASSQGITSGGADTQYF.